A single sample gave rise to the 11 T cell receptor beta chains below, sequenced in a study of blood T cell repertoires in COVID-19. Measured with immunoSEQ multiplex PCR; TCRdb has only the in-frame clones, and not every one. The sample has some 240,000 clones; about 79% are singletons. The sequenced sample consisted of peripheral blood. The receptors were sampled from a woman aged 40-49 years who had recovered from COVID-19.

V usage is TRBV4-2 and J usage is TRBJ2-7; the match to TRBD1 covers 10 bases. This CDR3 spans 16 amino acids. V dropped 1 base and J dropped 2; count of bases not matched to a gene: 5. Per the germline V gene, CDR1 is LGHNA and CDR2 is YNFKEQ. The CDR3 reads CASSQAAGQGTYEQYF. DNA of the CDR3: TGTGCCAGCAGCCAAGCAGCGGGACAGGGGACCTACGAGCAGTACTTC.

The genes are TRBV7-2 and TRBJ2-5; 8 nucleotides match TRBD1. The CDR3 is made up of 15 amino acids. Unmatched junction bases numbered 15, after V lost 5 bases and J lost 10 bases. CDR1 and CDR2 (germline): SGHTA, FQGNSA. The CDR3: CASSRSGGTPVGQYF. CDR3 bases: TGTGCCAGCAGCCGCTCAGGGGGCACTCCGGTAGGCCAGTACTTC.

The CDR3 DNA sequence: TGTGCCAGCAGCCAAGGGACTAGCGCATCAACAGATACGCAGTATTTT. Encoded protein: CASSQGTSASTDTQYF. V is TRBV3-1 (or the pseudogene TRBV3-2) and J is TRBJ2-3; 9 bases match TRBD2. The germline gives CDR1 LGHDT, CDR2 YNNKEL (reference sequence). J gave up 3 bases and V 1 base, and 5 bases lay outside the gene matches. The CDR3 contains 16 residues.

This sequence joins TRBV18 and TRBJ2-6, with D uncertain. V lost 3 bases and J lost 0, with 6 bases in between. The CDR3 covers 15 residues. Germline CDR1 and CDR2: KGHSH and LQKENI. CDR3 coding DNA: TGTGCCAGCTCACCCGAGTCCTCTGGGGCCAACGTCCTGACTTTC. It yields the protein CASSPESSGANVLTF.

V gene TRBV20-1 combines with J gene TRBJ1-2; 11 bases line up with TRBD1. Germline V gene sequence: CDR1 DFQATT, CDR2 SNEGSKA (reference sequence). The CDR3 runs to 17 residues. Unmatched junction bases numbered 12, after V lost 3 bases and J lost 3 bases. CDR3 DNA: TGCAGTGCTAGTCCCCTTCGTTGGGACAGGGGGGACTATGGCTACACCTTC. Amino acid sequence: CSASPLRWDRGDYGYTF.

The chain has TRBV15 and TRBJ1-3; D unresolved. Germline V gives CDR1 LNHNV, CDR2 YYDKDF (reference sequence). Trimming took 0 bases from V and 0 from J, leaving 12 bases between them. This CDR3 comprises 17 residues. The CDR3 spells CATSRDAVRGSGNTIYF. The CDR3 DNA follows: TGTGCCACCAGCAGAGACGCTGTTCGGGGCTCTGGAAACACCATATATTTT.

J is TRBJ2-1 and V is TRBV7-9, with 7 bases lining up with TRBD2. V gave up 3 bases and J gave up 4 bases; unmatched junction bases: 6. Germline V gives CDR1 SEHNR, CDR2 FQNEAQ (reference sequence). The CDR3 contains 15 residues. CDR3: CASSLRLAEYNEQFF. Written as DNA, the CDR3 is TGTGCCAGCAGCTTGCGGCTAGCGGAATACAATGAGCAGTTCTTC.

The V and J genes are TRBV29-1 and TRBJ1-2, with 7 bases identical to TRBD1. V shed 3 bases and J 4 bases; nucleotides not matched to a gene: 5. The CDR3 runs 13 residues. Germline loops: CDR1 SQVTM, CDR2 ANQGSEA. The CDR3 here is CSVDVGGRYGYTF. DNA of the CDR3: TGCAGCGTTGATGTAGGGGGCCGCTATGGCTACACCTTC.

This clone appeared once. The same CDR3 also results from other DNA sequences found in this sample. This chain joins TRBV2 and TRBJ2-4; the D is unclear. The CDR3 sequence is 12 residues long. V lost 6 bases, J lost 0 bases, and 3 bases lay in between. In germline, CDR1 is SNHLY, CDR2 FYNNEI. The CDR3 here is CASRLAKNIQYF. CDR3 coding DNA: TGTGCCAGCAGACTAGCCAAAAACATTCAGTACTTC.

This clone was seen just once. The gene calls are TRBV4-1 and TRBJ2-5; possibly TRBD1 for D (5 bases). The CDR3 has 16 residues. Germline assignment: CDR1 MGHRA and CDR2 YSYEKL. V lost 1 base, J lost 6 bases, and 18 bases lay in between. The CDR3 DNA is TGCGCCAGCAGCCAAGCTCCTGGACAAGGGGATAAGACCCAGTACTTC. Residues: CASSQAPGQGDKTQYF.

This clone has only one observation. V and J are TRBV5-1 and TRBJ2-6; no reliable D call. This CDR3 is 14 amino acids long. The germline V gene encodes CDR1 SGHRS and CDR2 YFSETQ. Trimming removed 2 bases from V and 7 bases from J, with 10 bases in between. CDR3 region: CASSFGQVANVLTF. CDR3 coding DNA: TGCGCCAGCAGCTTTGGCCAGGTTGCCAACGTCCTGACTTTC.